This paragraph reports one T cell receptor beta chain. The antigen is unknown. The authors prepared the TCRbeta library with unique molecular identifiers. TCRdb reprocessed the PCR reads via MiXCR and lists one record per CDR3 protein. This sample has 530,000 or so distinct CDR3 sequences; 25% to 30% occur once, and the top ten carry 30% to 40%. The sample comes from a study of T-cell reconstitution after alpha-beta-depleted transplantation in children. Study-level findings and limits: At around two months after transplant, the alpha-beta T cells were reportedly derived from several hundred expanded clones that came from non-depleted graft cells. Elevated TCRbeta diversity at day 60 was traced, in some patients, to surviving recipient T cells and thymic progenitors. Counts and diversity of T cells one year after transplant came mostly from newly produced T cells.

The CDR3 is 11 residues long. The germline gives CDR1 DFQATT, CDR2 SNEGSKA (reference sequence). Trimming shortened V by 6 bases and J by 5 bases, and 11 bases separated the two germline ends. The input for sequencing was PBMCs, taken before TCRalphabeta/CD19-depleted stem cell transplant. This receptor was taken from a boy less than two years old with Wiskott-Aldrich syndrome, due to receive a stem cell transplant. This chain uses TRBV20-1 with TRBJ2-7; D is unclear. The CDR3 loop reads CSADRTDEQYF. In nucleotides, the CDR3 is TGCAGTGCGGACCGAACGGACGAGCAGTACTTC.